The next 26 T cell receptor beta chains were all read from a single sample in a study of control samples from healthy donors and cancer patients. Assay used: immunoSEQ multiplex PCR; TCRdb lists only in-frame clones, some missing. The sample lists 80,000 to 100,000 clones, more than 90% occurring once. Sequencing used blood. These receptors were taken from a human donor in good health. The donor label of this sample is uncertain.

This chain connects TRBV19 to TRBJ1-4, with unresolved D. The CDR3 loop spans 13 amino acids. Per the germline V gene, CDR1 is LNHDA and CDR2 is SQIVND (reference sequence). With 8 bases removed from V and 6 bases from J, the gap between germline ends came to 13 bases. CDR3 in amino acids: CASARRRDEKLFF. The CDR3 nucleotides read TGTGCCAGTGCCCGGCGAAGGGATGAAAAACTGTTTTTT.

The V call is TRBV14, the J call TRBJ1-1; no definite D call. The CDR3 runs to 15 residues. Germline V lookup: CDR1 SGHDN, CDR2 FVKESK. V lost 0 bases and J lost 1, with 9 bases in between. The CDR3 spells CASSQDPRWNTEAFF. CDR3 in DNA: TGTGCCAGCAGCCAAGATCCTCGGTGGAACACTGAAGCTTTCTTT. Filled out from reference TRBV14 and TRBJ1-1, the complete variable domain reads EAGVTQFPSHSVIEKGQTVTLRCDPISGHDNLYWYRRVMGKEIKFLLHFVKESKQDESGMPNNRFLAERTGGTYSTLKVQPAELEDSGVYFCASSQDPRWNTEAFFGQGTRLTVV.

Comments on this clone: Germline and junction disagree at one end, which may indicate a read error. The chain has TRBV18 and TRBJ2-6; TRBD1 is a possible D gene (5 bases). The V gene's germline CDR1 is KGHSH and CDR2 LQKENI. The CDR3 loop spans 18 amino acids. The CDR3 DNA reads as TGTGCCAGCTCACCTCGAGAACCGACTGGGGCTGGAGCCAACGTCCTGACTTTC. It specifies CASSPREPTGAGANVLTF.

The V call is TRBV3-1 (or the pseudogene TRBV3-2), the J call TRBJ2-2; D unresolved. Trimming shortened V by 4 bases and J by 0 bases, and 12 bases separated the two germline ends. Looked up from germline, CDR1 is LGHDT and CDR2 is YNNKEL (reference sequence). The CDR3 covers 16 residues. CDR3 residues: CASSRMGGANTGELFF. DNA for the CDR3: TGTGCCAGCAGCCGGATGGGCGGTGCGAACACCGGGGAGCTGTTTTTT.

This clone has only one observation. The chain employs TRBV5-4 and TRBJ2-1; 7 bases match TRBD2. The CDR3 has 15 residues. V gave up 0 bases and J gave up 4 bases; unmatched junction bases: 4. Germline V lookup: CDR1 SGHNT, CDR2 YYREEE (reference sequence). CDR3 region: CASSLVGGVYNEQFF. For the CDR3, the DNA is TGTGCCAGCAGCTTGGTGGGAGGGGTTTACAATGAGCAGTTCTTC.

The V call is TRBV6-5, the J call TRBJ1-1; D remains ambiguous. The CDR3 extends over 13 amino acids. In germline, CDR1 is MNHEY, CDR2 SVGAGI. The ends were cut back, 10 bases at V and 2 bases at J, with 14 bases in the middle. CDR3 in amino acids: CATTNVGNTEAFF. As DNA, the CDR3 is TGTGCCACCACGAACGTCGGTAACACTGAAGCTTTCTTT.

This clone was picked up a small number of times. V gene TRBV12-3 or TRBV12-4 combines with J gene TRBJ2-4, with D possibly being TRBD2 (6 bases). The CDR3 is made up of 13 amino acids. Trimming shortened V by 2 bases and J by 6 bases, and 8 bases separated the two germline ends. The CDR3 coding sequence is TGTGCCAGCAGTTTAAGGGGAGGAAACATTCAGTACTTC. It yields the protein CASSLRGGNIQYF.

The J gene is TRBJ1-6, the V gene TRBV12-5; D ambiguous. The CDR3 spans 19 residues. The ends were cut back, 2 bases at V and 2 bases at J, with 19 bases in the middle. Germline V gene sequence: CDR1 LGHNT, CDR2 FRNRAP. The CDR3 DNA is TGTGCTAGTGGTTTGCTGGAGACGAGGGTAGGGACCTATAATTCACCCCTCCACTTT. Translated: CASGLLETRVGTYNSPLHF.

The J gene is TRBJ2-1, the V gene TRBV2, with D possibly being TRBD2 (5 bases). Germline V CDR1 and CDR2: SNHLY, FYNNEI. V was cut by 6 bases and J by 4 bases, with 19 bases left in between. This CDR3 spans 16 amino acids. In DNA, the CDR3 is TGTGCCAGCAGGGACTTCCTCCACCCAGATTACAATGAGCAGTTCTTC. Translating gives CASRDFLHPDYNEQFF.

This clone occurred once. The rearrangement joins TRBV24-1 to TRBJ2-2; D is possibly TRBD2 (7 bases). The CDR3 sequence is 14 residues long. The V end was cut by 10 bases, the J end by 2 bases, with 13 bases between. Per germline, CDR1 KGHDR and CDR2 SFDVKD. CDR3 DNA: TGTGCCACAGCGGGACAACCTAACACCGGGGAGCTGTTTTTT. It encodes CATAGQPNTGELFF.

CDR3 sequence reads: CASTMTGLNNEQFF. The DNA for the CDR3 is TGTGCCAGCACTATGACAGGGTTGAACAATGAGCAGTTCTTC. The genes are TRBV6-5 and TRBJ2-1; TRBD1 matches 7 bases. This CDR3 contains 14 residues. Germline V gene data show CDR1 as MNHEY and CDR2 as SVGAGI. The ends lost 7 bases at V and 5 bases at J; junction bases unmatched: 8.

V usage is TRBV28 and J usage is TRBJ1-5; 9 bases map to TRBD1. Germline CDR1 and CDR2: MDHEN and SYDVKM. Trimming took 6 bases from V and 5 from J; bases not matched to a gene: 5. CDR3 length: 14 amino acids. The CDR3 coding sequence is TGTGCCAGCAGCCCGGGACAGGGAGATCAGCCCCAGCATTTT. Its translation is CASSPGQGDQPQHF.

This chain links TRBV6-5 with TRBJ1-5; D is unresolved. Trimming cost V 6 bases and J 4 bases, with 16 bases left between them. This CDR3 has 15 amino acids. Germline CDR1 MNHEY, CDR2 SVGAGI. CDR3 region: CASSRSALGNQPQHF. The CDR3 DNA reads TGTGCCAGCAGCCGATCAGCCCTTGGGAATCAGCCCCAGCATTTT.

The chain employs TRBV25-1 and TRBJ1-1; D is undetermined. Trimming took off 6 bases at V and 6 bases at J, with 14 bases between the two ends. Germline-derived CDR1 and CDR2 are MGHDK and SYGVNS. This CDR3 has 13 amino acids. The CDR3 is CASRDDPVPEAFF. CDR3 bases: TGTGCCAGCAGAGACGACCCGGTCCCTGAAGCTTTCTTT.

The chain is built from TRBV5-1 and TRBJ2-2; no clear D. This CDR3 has 15 residues. Germline CDR1 and CDR2: SGHRS and YFSETQ. V was clipped by 2 bases and J by 3 bases, with 11 bases between them. The CDR3 nucleotides read TGCGCCAGCAGCTTCGCCGACATTTACACCGGGGAGCTGTTTTTT. Protein product: CASSFADIYTGELFF.

The genes are TRBV4-1 and TRBJ1-1; possibly TRBD1 for D (5 bases). The CDR3 runs 14 residues. CDR1 and CDR2 (germline): MGHRA, YSYEKL. V lost 0 bases, J lost 7 bases, and 12 bases lay in between. This CDR3 is CASSQDLRGLEAFF. The CDR3 DNA follows: TGCGCCAGCAGCCAAGATCTGAGGGGCCTTGAAGCTTTCTTT.

The chain joins TRBV6-1 to TRBJ2-2, with a tentative D call TRBD2 (6 bases). V lost 3 bases and J lost 7, with 18 bases in between. Germline CDR1 and CDR2: MNHNS and SASEGT. The CDR3 has 16 residues. This CDR3 is CASSDNFGGAGGELFF. CDR3 coding DNA: TGTGCCAGCAGTGACAATTTCGGCGGGGCCGGCGGGGAGCTGTTTTTT.

The V and J genes are TRBV14 and TRBJ1-1, with D unclear. CDR3 size: 18 residues. Germline V CDR1 and CDR2: SGHDN, FVKESK. V lost 3 bases and J 4 bases, leaving 24 bases between the germline ends. The CDR3 sequence: CASSHQIGAGYLVTEAFF. CDR3 coding DNA: TGTGCCAGCAGCCATCAAATCGGAGCCGGGTACTTGGTCACTGAAGCTTTCTTT.

The chain joins TRBV9 to TRBJ1-5, with a tentative D call TRBD1 (6 bases). Between the trimmed V and J ends, which lost 0 bases and 0 bases, there was a span of 16 bases. This CDR3 contains 18 residues. Germline V gene data show CDR1 as SGDLS and CDR2 as YYNGEE. The CDR3 sequence: CASSVESRGVYSNQPQHF. In DNA form, the CDR3 reads TGTGCCAGCAGCGTAGAGAGTAGGGGGGTTTATAGCAATCAGCCCCAGCATTTT.

This chain links TRBV30 with TRBJ2-1; 7 nucleotides align to TRBD2. Germline V gene sequence: CDR1 GTSNPN, CDR2 SVGIG (reference sequence). With 4 bases clipped from V and 8 bases from J, the junction kept 8 bases outside the gene matches. This CDR3 has 13 residues. CDR3 in DNA: TGTGCCTGGATAAGGGAGGGAAAGGATGAGCAGTTCTTC. It is translated as CAWIREGKDEQFF.

The rearrangement uses TRBV2 and TRBJ2-1; 9 positions agree with TRBD1. This CDR3 is built from 14 residues. Germline CDR1 SNHLY, CDR2 FYNNEI. V was pared by 2 bases and J by 8 bases, with 4 bases of the junction left unmatched. This chain's CDR3 is CASSEYRDRDEQFF. The DNA for the CDR3 is TGTGCCAGCAGTGAATATCGGGACAGGGATGAGCAGTTCTTC. The full variable domain, in which reference TRBV2 and TRBJ2-1 provide the parts outside the CDR3, is EPEVTQTPSHQVTQMGQEVILRCVPISNHLYFYWYRQILGQKVEFLVSFYNNEISEKSEIFDDQFSVERPDGSNFTLKIRSTKLEDSAMYFCASSEYRDRDEQFFGPGTRLTVL.

In its sample, this clone was seen once. The rearrangement joins TRBV6-6 to TRBJ2-5; D not certain. V was pared by 2 bases and J by 4 bases, with 11 bases between. The V gene's germline CDR1 is MNHNY and CDR2 SVGAGI (reference sequence). The CDR3 runs to 14 residues. The CDR3 sequence: CASSYPHNSETQYF. The DNA for the CDR3 is TGTGCCAGCAGTTACCCTCATAACTCAGAGACCCAGTACTTC.

The rearrangement joins TRBV2 to TRBJ1-1; the D is unclear. Germline CDR1 is SNHLY and CDR2 is FYNNEI. This CDR3 has 12 residues. Trimming left V 4 bases short and J 3 bases short, with 6 bases between. The CDR3 DNA reads as TGTGCCAGCAGTGGGGAACACACTGAAGCTTTCTTT. Amino acid sequence: CASSGEHTEAFF.

This chain connects TRBV13 to TRBJ1-1; tentatively, D is TRBD1 (5 bases). CDR1 PRHDT and CDR2 FYEKMQ come from the germline V gene (reference sequence). This CDR3 comprises 15 residues. V was clipped by 3 bases and J by 5 bases, with 16 bases between them. The CDR3 loop is CASSLLSGHRTEAFF. Here the CDR3 DNA reads TGTGCCAGCAGCTTGCTATCAGGGCACCGAACTGAAGCTTTCTTT.

The genes are TRBV21-1 and TRBJ2-3. TRBV21-1 is tagged as a pseudogene. CDR3 length equals 14 residues. Here the CDR3 reads CARPKGKESDTQYF. DNA for the CDR3: TGTGCCAGACCTAAGGGAAAGGAATCAGATACGCAGTATTTT.

The DNA for the CDR3 is TGTGCCAGCAGCTTAAAACCCTGGGAGGGGAACATGAACACTGAAGCTTTCTTT. This sequence encodes CASSLKPWEGNMNTEAFF. The V and J genes are TRBV7-2 and TRBJ1-1; perhaps TRBD1 as D (5 bases). Trimming took 2 bases from V and 0 from J, leaving 19 bases between them. Germline-derived CDR1 and CDR2 are SGHTA and FQGNSA. CDR3 length: 18 amino acids.